One sample yielded the 11 T cell receptor beta chains listed below, sequenced in a study of cytomegalovirus exposure and HLA in healthy donors. Primers included in the PCR were 60 Vbeta and 13 Jbeta primers. TCRdb keeps only in-frame clones here, not all; method: immunoSEQ multiplex PCR. The sample consists of tens of thousands of clones, approximately 80% of them appearing once. The sequencing input was PBMCs. These receptors originate from a woman aged 25 to 39 in good health and CMV-seronegative.

A few counts support this clone. At one end the junction does not follow the germline gene, possibly because of a read error. This rearrangement joins TRBV2 to TRBJ2-4; D not resolved. This CDR3 comprises 16 residues. Germline lookup yields CDR1 SNHLY and CDR2 FYNNEI. CDR3 nucleotide sequence: TGTGCCAGCAGCGAAGACACCCGTCTAGCCAAAAACATTCAGTACTTC. The encoded protein is CASSEDTRLAKNIQYF.

On this clone: Other DNA sequences within the sample encode an identical CDR3. The chain joins TRBV25-1 to TRBJ1-3; D is undetermined. Per germline, CDR1 MGHDK and CDR2 SYGVNS. The V and J ends lost 3 bases and 0 bases respectively, with 9 bases between them. This CDR3 has 15 amino acids. In DNA form, the CDR3 reads TGTGCCAGCAGTGACGCGGGCCGCTCTGGAAACACCATATATTTT. Amino acids: CASSDAGRSGNTIYF.

The gene calls are TRBV30 and TRBJ1-4, with 12 bases that match TRBD1. The CDR3 has 15 amino acids. Germline V gene data show CDR1 as GTSNPN and CDR2 as SVGIG (reference sequence). J gave up 6 bases and V 5 bases, and 7 bases lay outside the gene matches. CDR3 amino acids: CAWGYRDRGHEKLFF. In DNA, the CDR3 is TGTGCCTGGGGTTATAGGGACAGGGGGCATGAAAAACTGTTTTTT.

This rearrangement joins TRBV6-5 to TRBJ2-3; D is perhaps TRBD1 (6 bases). From germline, CDR1 is MNHEY and CDR2 SVGAGI. This CDR3 comprises 14 residues. V lost 0 bases and J lost 6, with 10 bases in between. The CDR3: CASSYSDQGDTQYF. CDR3 sequence (DNA): TGTGCCAGCAGTTACTCAGACCAGGGGGATACGCAGTATTTT.

The chain links TRBV4-1 to TRBJ1-2, with D possibly being TRBD1 (6 bases). Between the trimmed V and J ends, which lost 2 bases and 7 bases, there was a span of 17 bases. Germline lookup yields CDR1 MGHRA and CDR2 YSYEKL. This CDR3 is 15 amino acids long. CDR3 protein: CASSQTGTGPLGYTF. The CDR3 nucleotides are TGCGCCAGCAGCCAAACCGGTACAGGGCCGCTTGGCTACACCTTC.

The J gene is TRBJ2-2, the V gene TRBV5-6; possibly TRBD1 for D (6 bases). V lost 5 bases, J lost 1 base, and 15 bases lay in between. Germline CDR1 SGHDT, CDR2 YYEEEE. The CDR3 runs 16 residues. The CDR3 region has the DNA TGTGCCAGCAGACCGTCCCGGACAGAGAACACCGGGGAGCTGTTTTTT. This encodes CASRPSRTENTGELFF.

Comments on this clone: At one of its ends the junction is not consistent with the germline gene, which may arise from a read error. The chain is built from TRBV14 and TRBJ2-4; TRBD2 is a possible D gene (5 bases). CDR3 size: 13 residues. The V gene's germline CDR1 is SGHDN and CDR2 FVKESK. For the CDR3, the DNA is TGTGCCAACAGCCCGGACTTGGGAAACATTCAGTACTTC. Translation gives CANSPDLGNIQYF. The full variable domain, rest sourced from reference TRBV14 and TRBJ2-4, is EAGVTQFPSHSVIEKGQTVTLRCDPISGHDNLYWYRRVMGKEIKFLLHFVKESKQDESGMPNNRFLAERTGGTYSTLKVQPAELEDSGVYFCANSPDLGNIQYFGAGTRLSVL.

The J gene is TRBJ1-3, the V gene TRBV4-2, with D possibly TRBD1 on 6 matching bases. This CDR3 region has 18 residues. Germline CDR1 LGHNA, CDR2 YNFKEQ. V was trimmed by 0 bases and J by 1 base, leaving 16 bases between them. Written as DNA, the CDR3 is TGTGCCAGCAGCCAAGAGCTTCTGCTCGGACAGTCTGGAAACACCATATATTTT. It encodes CASSQELLLGQSGNTIYF.

The sample holds one count of this clone. V and J are TRBV6-6 and TRBJ1-1; 7 nucleotides align to TRBD1. Unmatched junction bases numbered 6, after V lost 6 bases and J lost 5 bases. The CDR3 has 13 amino acids. Germline lookup yields CDR1 MNHNY and CDR2 SVGAGI (reference sequence). CDR3 sequence (DNA): TGTGCCAGCAGCAGAACAGGGGATACTGAAGCTTTCTTT. The encoded protein is CASSRTGDTEAFF.

The V gene is TRBV14, the J gene TRBJ1-1; D perhaps matches TRBD1 (5 bases). The CDR3 length is 13 residues. Between the trimmed V and J ends, which lost 4 bases and 5 bases, there was a span of 11 bases. CDR1 SGHDN and CDR2 FVKESK come from the germline V gene. The CDR3, as DNA: TGTGCCAGCAGCCCTAATGACAGAACTGAAGCTTTCTTT. Its translation is CASSPNDRTEAFF. Supplemented by reference TRBV14 and TRBJ1-1, the full variable domain reads EAGVTQFPSHSVIEKGQTVTLRCDPISGHDNLYWYRRVMGKEIKFLLHFVKESKQDESGMPNNRFLAERTGGTYSTLKVQPAELEDSGVYFCASSPNDRTEAFFGQGTRLTVV.

The rearrangement links TRBV6-1 to TRBJ1-1, with TRBD1 as a possible D gene (5 bases). The CDR3 runs to 15 residues. Trimming left V 5 bases short and J 4 bases short, with 17 bases between. In germline, CDR1 is MNHNS, CDR2 SASEGT. This chain's CDR3 is CASSRDSSHPTEAFF. As DNA, the CDR3 is TGTGCCAGCAGTCGGGACTCCTCTCACCCCACTGAAGCTTTCTTT.